This T cell receptor (beta chain) was sequenced in a study of control samples from healthy donors and cancer patients. Sequencing was performed with immunoSEQ multiplex PCR; in TCRdb, only in-frame clones are kept and a portion is missing. The sample lists just over 90,000 clones; 86% were seen once. CDR1 and CDR2 from the germline V gene are KGHSH and LQKENI. This CDR3 is built from 17 residues. V was pared by 6 bases and J by 8 bases, with 17 bases of the junction left unmatched. Sequences were obtained from blood. The genes are TRBV18 and TRBJ2-1; TRBD2 agrees at 9 bases. This receptor was obtained from a woman between 45 and 60 years old in good health. The chain's CDR3 is CASSRTLSREGQDEQFF. The CDR3 coding sequence is TGTGCCAGCTCCCGCACTTTATCGCGGGAGGGCCAGGATGAGCAGTTCTTC.